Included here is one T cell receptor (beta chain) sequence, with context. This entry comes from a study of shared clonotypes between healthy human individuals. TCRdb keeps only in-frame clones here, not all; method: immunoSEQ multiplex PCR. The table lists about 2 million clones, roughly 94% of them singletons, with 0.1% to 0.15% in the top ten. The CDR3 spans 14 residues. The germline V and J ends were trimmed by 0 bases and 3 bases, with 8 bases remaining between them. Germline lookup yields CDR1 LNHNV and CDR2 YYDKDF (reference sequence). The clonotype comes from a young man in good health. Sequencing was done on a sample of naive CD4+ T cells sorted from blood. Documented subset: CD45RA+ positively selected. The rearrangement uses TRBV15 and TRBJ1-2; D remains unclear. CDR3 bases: TGTGCCACCAGCAGAGATCGTTCGGACTATGGCTACACCTTC. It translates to CATSRDRSDYGYTF.